A selection of T cell receptor beta chains follows, all from one sample in a study of cytomegalovirus exposure and HLA in healthy donors. The protocol was immunoSEQ multiplex PCR, while the TCRdb copy is restricted to in-frame clones and leaves out a portion. The table lists approximately 110,000 clones. Sequencing used PBMCs. These receptors originate from a middle-aged man in good health and CMV-seronegative. CDR3s include the opening cysteine and the closing phenylalanine or tryptophan. The order of the fields is CDR3 DNA, CDR3 protein, J gene, D gene, V gene. D genes are given only for firm matches.

cdr3_nt: TGTGCCAGCAGTTTAGGTAGCGGGACCTCCCATGAGCAGTTCTTC; cdr3_aa: CASSLGSGTSHEQFF; j_call: TRBJ2-1; d_call: TRBD2; v_call: TRBV11-3
cdr3_nt: TGTGCCAGCAGCGCGGGCCTTAGCAATCAGCCCCAGCATTTT; cdr3_aa: CASSAGLSNQPQHF; j_call: TRBJ1-5; d_call: .; v_call: TRBV6-1
cdr3_nt: TGTGCCATCAGTTTCTTCCCCCCCGAGCAGTACTTC; cdr3_aa: CAISFFPPEQYF; j_call: TRBJ2-7; d_call: .; v_call: TRBV10-3
cdr3_nt: TGTGCCAGCAAAGGGACAGGGGGCGAGCAGTACTTC; cdr3_aa: CASKGTGGEQYF; j_call: TRBJ2-7; d_call: TRBD1; v_call: TRBV11-3
cdr3_nt: TGTGCCAGCAGGGCAGGGGGAACTGAAGCTTTCTTT; cdr3_aa: CASRAGGTEAFF; j_call: TRBJ1-1; d_call: TRBD1; v_call: TRBV6-5
cdr3_nt: TGTGCCTGGAGTCGACTAGCGACCTACGAGCAGTACTTC; cdr3_aa: CAWSRLATYEQYF; j_call: TRBJ2-7; d_call: TRBD2; v_call: TRBV30
cdr3_nt: TGTGCCAGCAGTGGGTTTCCGGGACAGACCCCGCGCAACCTGAACACCGGGGAGCTGTTTTTT; cdr3_aa: CASSGFPGQTPRNLNTGELFF; j_call: TRBJ2-2; d_call: TRBD1; v_call: TRBV2
cdr3_nt: TGTGCCAGCAGACCTCAGGGGGAGCGGGTCACTGAAGCTTTCTTT; cdr3_aa: CASRPQGERVTEAFF; j_call: TRBJ1-1; d_call: TRBD1; v_call: TRBV13
cdr3_nt: TGTGCCAGTTTCGGGACTCCTTACAATGAGCAGTTCTTC; cdr3_aa: CASFGTPYNEQFF; j_call: TRBJ2-1; d_call: .; v_call: TRBV2
cdr3_nt: TGTGCCAGCAGTCCCAACGGAGCACTCACCTACGAGCAGTACTTC; cdr3_aa: CASSPNGALTYEQYF; j_call: TRBJ2-7; d_call: .; v_call: TRBV2